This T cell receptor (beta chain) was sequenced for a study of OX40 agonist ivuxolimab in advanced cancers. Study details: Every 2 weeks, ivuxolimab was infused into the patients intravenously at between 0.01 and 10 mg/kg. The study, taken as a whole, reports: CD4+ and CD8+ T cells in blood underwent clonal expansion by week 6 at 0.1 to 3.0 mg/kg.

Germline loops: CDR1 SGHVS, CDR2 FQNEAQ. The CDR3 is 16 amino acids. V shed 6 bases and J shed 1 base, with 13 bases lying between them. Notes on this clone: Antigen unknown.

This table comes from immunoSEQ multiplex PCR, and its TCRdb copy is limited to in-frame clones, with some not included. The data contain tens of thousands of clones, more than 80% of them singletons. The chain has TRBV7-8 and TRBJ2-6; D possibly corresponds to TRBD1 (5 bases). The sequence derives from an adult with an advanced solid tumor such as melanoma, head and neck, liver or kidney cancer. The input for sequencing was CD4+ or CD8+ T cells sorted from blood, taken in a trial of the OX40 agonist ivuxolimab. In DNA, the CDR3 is TGTGCCAGCAGTCGAAATCAGGGATCTGGGGCCAACGTCCTGACTTTC. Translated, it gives CASSRNQGSGANVLTF.